This T cell receptor beta chain appears in the sequencing data of a study of T cell clonotyping in hematopoietic cell transplantation. This CDR3 contains 13 residues. The J segment lost 5 bases and the V segment lost 6 bases, leaving 5 bases of the junction unmatched. The germline V gene encodes CDR1 MNHEY and CDR2 SVGAGI. Repertoires were generated with immunoSEQ multiplex PCR, while TCRdb's copy carries only in-frame clones and drops some. This sample has some 40,000 clones, with about 95% found just once. This rearrangement joins TRBV6-5 to TRBJ2-7; 9 positions match TRBD1. Sequencing input: peripheral blood mononuclear cells. The origin of this receptor is a man younger than 45 in good health. Some clones in this sample may be carry-over from other donors' samples. CDR3 coding DNA: TGTGCCAGCAGATCGGGACAGGGAGACGAGCAGTACTTC. Its translation is CASRSGQGDEQYF.